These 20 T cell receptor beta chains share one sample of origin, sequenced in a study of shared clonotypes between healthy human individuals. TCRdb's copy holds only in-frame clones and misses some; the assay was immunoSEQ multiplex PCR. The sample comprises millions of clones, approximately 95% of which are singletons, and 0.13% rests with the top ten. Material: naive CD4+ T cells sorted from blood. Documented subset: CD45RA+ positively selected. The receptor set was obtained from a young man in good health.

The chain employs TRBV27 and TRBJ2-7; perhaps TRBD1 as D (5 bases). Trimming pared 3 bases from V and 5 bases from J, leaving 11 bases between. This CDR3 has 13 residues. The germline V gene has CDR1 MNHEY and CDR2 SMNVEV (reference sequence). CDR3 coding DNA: TGTGCCAGCAGTTTGAGCAGGGCCCACGAGCAGTACTTC. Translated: CASSLSRAHEQYF.

The CDR3 reads CASSRRQGWDEQYF. The DNA of the CDR3 is TGTGCCAGCAGCCGGAGACAGGGATGGGACGAGCAGTACTTC. V is TRBV7-6 and J is TRBJ2-7; 7 bases are shared with TRBD1. V was pared by 5 bases and J by 5 bases, with 9 bases of the junction left unmatched. This CDR3 comprises 14 residues. Germline V gene sequence: CDR1 SGHVS, CDR2 FNYEAQ.

The CDR3 reads CASSFSGVGNQPQHF. DNA of the CDR3: TGCGCCAGCAGCTTCTCCGGGGTGGGCAATCAGCCCCAGCATTTT. This chain links TRBV5-1 with TRBJ1-5; no clear D gene. V lost 2 bases, J lost 2 bases, and 11 bases lay in between. The CDR3 has 15 amino acids. Germline loops: CDR1 SGHRS, CDR2 YFSETQ.

The CDR3 DNA reads TGTGCCAGCAGCATCAGGGGGAATGAGCAGTTCTTC. Protein sequence: CASSIRGNEQFF. The V call is TRBV9, the J call TRBJ2-1; 7 bases are shared with TRBD1. The CDR3 extends over 12 amino acids. Germline values: CDR1 SGDLS, CDR2 YYNGEE. The J segment lost 7 bases and the V segment lost 4 bases, leaving 2 bases of the junction unmatched.

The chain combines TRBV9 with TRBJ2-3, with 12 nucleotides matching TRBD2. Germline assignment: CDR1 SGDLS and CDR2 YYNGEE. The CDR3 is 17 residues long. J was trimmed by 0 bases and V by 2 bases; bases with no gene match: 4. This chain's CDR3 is CASSVTSGSLSTDTQYF. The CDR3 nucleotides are TGTGCCAGCAGCGTGACTAGCGGGAGCCTTAGCACAGATACGCAGTATTTT.

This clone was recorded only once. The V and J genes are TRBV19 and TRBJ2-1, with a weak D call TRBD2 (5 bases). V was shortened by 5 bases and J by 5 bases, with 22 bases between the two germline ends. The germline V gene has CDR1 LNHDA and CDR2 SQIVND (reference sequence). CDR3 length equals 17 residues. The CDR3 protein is CASSQPPGVKLNNEQFF. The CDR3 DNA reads TGTGCCAGTAGTCAACCACCCGGGGTCAAGTTAAACAATGAGCAGTTCTTC.

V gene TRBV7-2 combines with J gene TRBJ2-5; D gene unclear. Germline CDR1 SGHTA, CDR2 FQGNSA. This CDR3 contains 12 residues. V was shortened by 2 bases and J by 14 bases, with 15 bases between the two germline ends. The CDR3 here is CASSLPLVSQYF. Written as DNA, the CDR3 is TGTGCCAGCAGCTTACCCTTGGTTTCTCAATACTTC.

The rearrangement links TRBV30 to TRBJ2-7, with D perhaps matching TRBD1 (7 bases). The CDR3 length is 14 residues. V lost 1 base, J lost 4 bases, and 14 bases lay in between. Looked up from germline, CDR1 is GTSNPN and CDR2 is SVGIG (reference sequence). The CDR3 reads CAWSAMTGRYEQYF. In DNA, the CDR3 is TGTGCCTGGAGTGCAATGACAGGGAGGTACGAGCAGTACTTC. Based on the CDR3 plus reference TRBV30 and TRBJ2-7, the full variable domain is SQTIHQWPATLVQPVGSPLSLECTVEGTSNPNLYWYRQAAGRGLQLLFYSVGIGQISSEVPQNLSASRPQDRQFILSSKKLLLSDSGFYLCAWSAMTGRYEQYFGPGTRLTVT.

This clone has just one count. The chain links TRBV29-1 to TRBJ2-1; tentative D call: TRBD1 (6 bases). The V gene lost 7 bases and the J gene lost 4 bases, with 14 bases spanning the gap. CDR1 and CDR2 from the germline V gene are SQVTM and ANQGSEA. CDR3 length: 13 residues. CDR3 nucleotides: TGCAGCGATCGGACAGTAGCGTACAATGAGCAGTTCTTC. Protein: CSDRTVAYNEQFF.

The CDR3 protein is CASSGLARSYNEQFF. The DNA of the CDR3 is TGTGCCAGCAGCGGTCTAGCGCGCTCCTACAATGAGCAGTTCTTC. The chain couples TRBV11-2 to TRBJ2-1; a weak D match, TRBD2 (6 bases). The CDR3 contains 15 residues. Trimming removed 5 bases from V and 0 bases from J, with 11 bases in between. Germline V gene data show CDR1 as SGHAT and CDR2 as FQNNGV. Using reference TRBV11-2 and TRBJ2-1 for the parts outside the CDR3, the full variable domain is EAGVAQSPRYKIIEKRQSVAFWCNPISGHATLYWYQQILGQGPKLLIQFQNNGVVDDSQLPKDRFSAERLKGVDSTLKIQPAKLEDSAVYLCASSGLARSYNEQFFGPGTRLTVL.

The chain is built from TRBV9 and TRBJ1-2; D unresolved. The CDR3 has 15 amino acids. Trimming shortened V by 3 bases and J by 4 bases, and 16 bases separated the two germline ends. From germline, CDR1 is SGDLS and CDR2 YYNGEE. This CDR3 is CASSASLGGGYGYTF. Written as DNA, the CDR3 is TGTGCCAGCAGCGCCTCCTTGGGAGGCGGCTATGGCTACACCTTC.

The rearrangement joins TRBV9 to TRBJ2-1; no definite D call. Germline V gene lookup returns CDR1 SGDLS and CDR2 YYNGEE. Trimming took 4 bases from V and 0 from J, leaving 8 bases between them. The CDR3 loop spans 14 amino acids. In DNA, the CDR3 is TGTGCCAGCAGCACAATAAGCTCCTACAATGAGCAGTTCTTC. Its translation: CASSTISSYNEQFF.

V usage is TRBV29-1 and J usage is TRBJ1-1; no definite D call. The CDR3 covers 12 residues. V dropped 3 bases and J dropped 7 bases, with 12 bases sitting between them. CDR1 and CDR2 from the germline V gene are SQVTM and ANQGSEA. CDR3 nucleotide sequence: TGCAGCGTTGACGAGGCAGCGGATGAAGCTTTCTTT. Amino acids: CSVDEAADEAFF. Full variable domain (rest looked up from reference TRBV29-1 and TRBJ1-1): SAVISQKPSRDICQRGTSLTIQCQVDSQVTMMFWYRQQPGQSLTLIATANQGSEATYESGFVIDKFPISRPNLTFSTLTVSNMSPEDSSIYLCSVDEAADEAFFGQGTRLTVV.

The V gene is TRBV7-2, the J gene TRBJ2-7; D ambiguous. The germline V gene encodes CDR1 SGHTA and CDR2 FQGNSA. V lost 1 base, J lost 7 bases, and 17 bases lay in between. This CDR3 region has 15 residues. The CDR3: CASSLDGYNYDEQYF. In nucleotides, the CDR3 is TGTGCCAGCAGCTTAGACGGCTACAACTACGATGAGCAGTACTTC.

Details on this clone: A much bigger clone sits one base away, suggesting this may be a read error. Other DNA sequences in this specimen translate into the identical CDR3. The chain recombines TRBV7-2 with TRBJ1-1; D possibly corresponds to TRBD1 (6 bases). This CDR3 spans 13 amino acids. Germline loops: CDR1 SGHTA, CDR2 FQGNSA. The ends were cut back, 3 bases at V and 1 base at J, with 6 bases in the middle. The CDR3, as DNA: TGTGCCAGCAGCTTGACAGGGAACACTGAAGCTTTCTTT. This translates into CASSLTGNTEAFF. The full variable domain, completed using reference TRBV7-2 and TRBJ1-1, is GAGVSQSPSNKVTEKGKDVELRCDPISGHTALYWYRQSLGQGLEFLIYFQGNSAPDKSGLPSDRFSAERTGGSVSTLTIQRTQQEDSAVYLCASSLTGNTEAFFGQGTRLTVV.

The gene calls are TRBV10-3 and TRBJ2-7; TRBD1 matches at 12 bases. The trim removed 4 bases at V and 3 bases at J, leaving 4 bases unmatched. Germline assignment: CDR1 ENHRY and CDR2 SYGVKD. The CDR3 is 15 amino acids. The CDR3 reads CAISGGTGGHYEQYF. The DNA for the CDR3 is TGTGCCATCAGTGGAGGGACAGGGGGCCACTACGAGCAGTACTTC.

The CDR3 loop reads CASTRRGGEADTQYF. The CDR3 DNA is TGCGCCAGCACCCGACGCGGAGGAGAGGCAGATACGCAGTATTTT. The chain links TRBV5-1 to TRBJ2-3; TRBD2 might be the D (5 bases). The germline V gene has CDR1 SGHRS and CDR2 YFSETQ. The ends were cut back, 6 bases at V and 4 bases at J, with 18 bases in the middle. The CDR3 length is 15 residues.

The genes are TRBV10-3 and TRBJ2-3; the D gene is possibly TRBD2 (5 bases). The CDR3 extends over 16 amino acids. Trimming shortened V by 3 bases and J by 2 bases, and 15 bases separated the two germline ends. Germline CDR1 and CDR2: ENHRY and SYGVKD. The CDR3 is CAISDYKTGDTDTQYF. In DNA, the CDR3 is TGTGCCATCAGTGATTACAAGACCGGGGACACAGATACGCAGTATTTT.

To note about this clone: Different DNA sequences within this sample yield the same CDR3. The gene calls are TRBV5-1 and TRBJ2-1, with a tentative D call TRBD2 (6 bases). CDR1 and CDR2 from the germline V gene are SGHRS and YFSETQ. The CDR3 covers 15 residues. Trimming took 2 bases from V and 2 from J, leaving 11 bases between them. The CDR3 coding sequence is TGCGCCAGCAGCTTAGCAGTAGCGGCCTACAATGAGCAGTTCTTC. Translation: CASSLAVAAYNEQFF.

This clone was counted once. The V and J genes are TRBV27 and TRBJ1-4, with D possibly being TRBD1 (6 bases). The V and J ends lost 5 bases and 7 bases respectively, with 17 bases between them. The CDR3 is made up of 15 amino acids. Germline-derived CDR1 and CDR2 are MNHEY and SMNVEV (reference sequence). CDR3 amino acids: CASSRRQAGTEKLFF. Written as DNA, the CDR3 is TGTGCCAGCAGTCGGAGACAGGCCGGGACTGAAAAACTGTTTTTT.